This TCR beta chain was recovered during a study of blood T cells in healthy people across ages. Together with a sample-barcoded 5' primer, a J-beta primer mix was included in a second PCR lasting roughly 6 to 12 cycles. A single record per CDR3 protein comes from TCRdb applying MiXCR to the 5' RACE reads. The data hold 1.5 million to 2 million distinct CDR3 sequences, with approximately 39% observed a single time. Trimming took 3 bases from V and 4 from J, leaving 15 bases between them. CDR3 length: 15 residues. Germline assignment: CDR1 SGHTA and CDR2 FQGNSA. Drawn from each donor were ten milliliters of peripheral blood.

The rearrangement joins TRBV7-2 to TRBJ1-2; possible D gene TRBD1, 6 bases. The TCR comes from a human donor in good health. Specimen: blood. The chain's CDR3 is CASSLEWGGIYGYTF. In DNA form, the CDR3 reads TGTGCCAGCAGCTTGGAGTGGGGGGGCATCTATGGCTACACCTTC.